These 2 T cell receptor beta chains were sequenced from one sample in a study of blood T cell repertoires in COVID-19 (TCRdb year 2020). The library was made by the immunoSEQ multiplex PCR assay. TCRdb limited this immuneACCESS table to in-frame rearrangements with V and J called. A share of clones is missing; checked studies link under half to unresolved V genes, and the rest is unexplained. In this sample the table shows 200,000 to 250,000 clones, around 82% of which occur a single time. The biggest ten clones account for 3.6% of the sample. Source material: PBMCs or T cells enriched from blood (not recorded which). Every receptor here comes from a woman aged 40 to 55 who had been exposed to COVID-19.

V and J are TRBV2 and TRBJ2-2; D is perhaps TRBD1 (5 bases). Germline V gene lookup returns CDR1 SNHLY and CDR2 FYNNEI. Deletions cut 3 bases from V and 6 bases from J, with 14 bases between. CDR3 size: 15 residues. The CDR3 is CASSEAGSYSGELFF. DNA for the CDR3: TGTGCCAGCAGTGAGGCAGGGTCATATTCCGGGGAGCTGTTTTTT.

This clone has a single count. The rearrangement uses TRBV11-2 and TRBJ1-4; D is ambiguous. Trimming stripped 0 bases from V and 6 bases from J, with 8 bases between. Germline V CDR1 and CDR2: SGHAT, FQNNGV. CDR3 length equals 14 residues. CDR3 amino acids: CASSLDRGHEKLFF. CDR3 in DNA: TGTGCCAGCAGCTTAGATCGGGGTCATGAAAAACTGTTTTTT.